Given below is one T cell receptor (beta chain) in context. What it recognizes is unknown. Pooled in the analysis were second doses at about 4 or about 12 weeks. This specimen belongs to a study of T cell responses to AZD1222 COVID-19 vaccine. Regarding the study as a whole: Baseline serostatus was positive in only six AZD1222 recipients. Epitopes outside B.1.351 and B.1.1.7 mutated regions reportedly drew nearly half of spike TCRs.

Profiling relied on immunoSEQ multiplex PCR, and the TCRdb table lists in-frame clones only, not all of them. In the table there are about 150,000 clones, 92% of which are singletons. This sample comprised peripheral blood, obtained 28 days after the second AZD1222 dose. This sequence was found in an adult who received the AZD1222 COVID-19 vaccine.

The DNA for the CDR3 is TGTGCCACCAGTGATTTGTCGACAGGGGGCCAGTTCTTC. It specifies CATSDLSTGGQFF. J is TRBJ2-1 and V is TRBV24-1; 10 bases line up with TRBD1. This CDR3 is built from 13 residues. With 0 bases clipped from V and 13 bases from J, the junction kept 2 bases outside the gene matches. Germline values: CDR1 KGHDR, CDR2 SFDVKD.